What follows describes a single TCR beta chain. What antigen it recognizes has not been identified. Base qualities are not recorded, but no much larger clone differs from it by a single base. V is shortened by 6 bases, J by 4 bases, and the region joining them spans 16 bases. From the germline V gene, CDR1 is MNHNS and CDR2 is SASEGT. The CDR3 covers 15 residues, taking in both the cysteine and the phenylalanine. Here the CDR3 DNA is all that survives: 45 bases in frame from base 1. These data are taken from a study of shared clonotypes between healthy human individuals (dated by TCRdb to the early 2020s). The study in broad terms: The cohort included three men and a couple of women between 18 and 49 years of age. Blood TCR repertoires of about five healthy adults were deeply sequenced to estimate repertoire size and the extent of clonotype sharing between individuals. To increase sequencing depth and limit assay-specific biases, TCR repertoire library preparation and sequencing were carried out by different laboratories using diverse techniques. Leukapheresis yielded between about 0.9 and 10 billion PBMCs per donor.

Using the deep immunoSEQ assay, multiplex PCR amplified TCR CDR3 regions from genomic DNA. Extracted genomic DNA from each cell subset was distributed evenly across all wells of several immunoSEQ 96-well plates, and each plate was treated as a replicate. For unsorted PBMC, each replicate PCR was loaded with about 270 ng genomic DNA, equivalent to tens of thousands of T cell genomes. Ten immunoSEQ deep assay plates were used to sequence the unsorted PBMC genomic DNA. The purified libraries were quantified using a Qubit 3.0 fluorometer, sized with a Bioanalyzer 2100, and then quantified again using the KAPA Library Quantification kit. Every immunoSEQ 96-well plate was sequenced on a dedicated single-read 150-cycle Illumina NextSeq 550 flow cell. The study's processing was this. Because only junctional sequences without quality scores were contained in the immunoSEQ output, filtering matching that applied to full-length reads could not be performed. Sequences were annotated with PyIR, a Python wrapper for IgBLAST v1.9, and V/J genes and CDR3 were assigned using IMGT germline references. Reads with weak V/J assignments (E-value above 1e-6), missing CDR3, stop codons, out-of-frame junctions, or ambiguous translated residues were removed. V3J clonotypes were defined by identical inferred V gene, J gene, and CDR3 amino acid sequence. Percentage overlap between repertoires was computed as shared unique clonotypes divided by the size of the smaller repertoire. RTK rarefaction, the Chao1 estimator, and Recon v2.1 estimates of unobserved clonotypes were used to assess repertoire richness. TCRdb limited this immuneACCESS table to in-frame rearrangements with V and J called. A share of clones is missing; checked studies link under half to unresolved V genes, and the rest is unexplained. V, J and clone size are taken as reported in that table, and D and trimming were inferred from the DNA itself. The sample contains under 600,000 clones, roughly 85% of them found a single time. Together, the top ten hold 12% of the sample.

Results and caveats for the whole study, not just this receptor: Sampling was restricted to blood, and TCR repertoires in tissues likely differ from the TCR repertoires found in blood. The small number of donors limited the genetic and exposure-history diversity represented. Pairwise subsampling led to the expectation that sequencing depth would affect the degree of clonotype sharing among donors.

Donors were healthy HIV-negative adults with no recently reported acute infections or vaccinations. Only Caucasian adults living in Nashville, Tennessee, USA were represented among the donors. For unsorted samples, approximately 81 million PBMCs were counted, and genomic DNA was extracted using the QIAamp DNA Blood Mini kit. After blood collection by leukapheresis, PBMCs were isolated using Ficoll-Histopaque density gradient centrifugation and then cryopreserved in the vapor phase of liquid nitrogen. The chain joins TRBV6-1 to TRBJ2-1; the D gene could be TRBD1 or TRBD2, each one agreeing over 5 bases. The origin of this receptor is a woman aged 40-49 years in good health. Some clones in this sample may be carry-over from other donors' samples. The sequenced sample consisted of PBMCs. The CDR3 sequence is CASRRSRDPYNEQFF. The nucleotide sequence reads TGTGCCAGCAGGAGATCCCGGGACCCATACAATGAGCAGTTCTTC.